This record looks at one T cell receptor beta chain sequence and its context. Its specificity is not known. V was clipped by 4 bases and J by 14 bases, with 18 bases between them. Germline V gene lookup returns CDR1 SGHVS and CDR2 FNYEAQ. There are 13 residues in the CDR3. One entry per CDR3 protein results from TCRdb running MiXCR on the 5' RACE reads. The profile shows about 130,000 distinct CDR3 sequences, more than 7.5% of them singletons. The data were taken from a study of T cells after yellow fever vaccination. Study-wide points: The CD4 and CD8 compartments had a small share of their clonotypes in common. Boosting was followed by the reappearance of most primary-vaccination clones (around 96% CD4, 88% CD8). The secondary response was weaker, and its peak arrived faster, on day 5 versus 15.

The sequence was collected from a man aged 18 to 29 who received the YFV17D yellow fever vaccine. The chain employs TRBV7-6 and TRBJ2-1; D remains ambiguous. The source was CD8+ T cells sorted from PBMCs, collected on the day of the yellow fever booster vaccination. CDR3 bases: TGTGCCAGCAGCTCCCCTTCTAAGACCGCCGAGTTCTTC. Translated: CASSSPSKTAEFF.